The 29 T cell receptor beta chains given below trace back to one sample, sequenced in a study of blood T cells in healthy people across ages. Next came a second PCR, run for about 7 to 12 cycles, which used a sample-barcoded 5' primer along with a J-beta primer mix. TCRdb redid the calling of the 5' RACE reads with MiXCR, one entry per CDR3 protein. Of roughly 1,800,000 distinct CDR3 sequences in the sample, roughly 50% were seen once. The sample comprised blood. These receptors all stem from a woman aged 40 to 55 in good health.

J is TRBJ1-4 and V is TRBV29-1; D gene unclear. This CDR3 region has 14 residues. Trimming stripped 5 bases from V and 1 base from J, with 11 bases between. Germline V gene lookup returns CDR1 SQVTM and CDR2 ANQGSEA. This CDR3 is CSVSIGRTNEKLFF. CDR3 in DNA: TGCAGCGTTAGTATAGGACGAACTAATGAAAAACTGTTTTTT.

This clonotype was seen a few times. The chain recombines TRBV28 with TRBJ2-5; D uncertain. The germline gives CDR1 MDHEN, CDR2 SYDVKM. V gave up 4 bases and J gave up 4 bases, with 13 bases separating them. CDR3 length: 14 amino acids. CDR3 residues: CASSSTTFGETQYF. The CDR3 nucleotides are TGTGCCAGCAGTTCCACCACCTTCGGAGAGACCCAGTACTTC.

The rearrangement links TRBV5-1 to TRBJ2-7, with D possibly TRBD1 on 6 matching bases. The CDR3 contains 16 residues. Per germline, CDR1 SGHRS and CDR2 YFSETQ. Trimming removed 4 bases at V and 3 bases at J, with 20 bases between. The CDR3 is CASSNRDPGPLYEQYF. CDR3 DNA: TGCGCCAGCAGCAACAGGGACCCCGGTCCTCTCTACGAGCAGTACTTC.

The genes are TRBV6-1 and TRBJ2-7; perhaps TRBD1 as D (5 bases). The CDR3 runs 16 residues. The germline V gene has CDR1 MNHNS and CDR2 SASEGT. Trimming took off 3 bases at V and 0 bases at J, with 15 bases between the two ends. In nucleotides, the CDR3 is TGTGCCAGCAGTGATTTTCAGGGCCGGCTCTCCTACGAGCAGTACTTC. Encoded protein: CASSDFQGRLSYEQYF.

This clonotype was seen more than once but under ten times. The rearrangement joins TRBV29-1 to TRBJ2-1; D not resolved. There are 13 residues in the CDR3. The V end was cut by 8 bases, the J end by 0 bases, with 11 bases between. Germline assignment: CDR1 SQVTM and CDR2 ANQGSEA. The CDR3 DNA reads TGCAGCTACGGGTCAAGCTCCTACAATGAGCAGTTCTTC. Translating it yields CSYGSSSYNEQFF.

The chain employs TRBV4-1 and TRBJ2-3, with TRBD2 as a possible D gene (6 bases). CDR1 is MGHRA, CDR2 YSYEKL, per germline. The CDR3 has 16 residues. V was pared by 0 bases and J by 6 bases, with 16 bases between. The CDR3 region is CASSQDGVQGRDTQYF. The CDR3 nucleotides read TGCGCCAGCAGCCAAGATGGCGTCCAAGGGAGGGATACGCAGTATTTT.

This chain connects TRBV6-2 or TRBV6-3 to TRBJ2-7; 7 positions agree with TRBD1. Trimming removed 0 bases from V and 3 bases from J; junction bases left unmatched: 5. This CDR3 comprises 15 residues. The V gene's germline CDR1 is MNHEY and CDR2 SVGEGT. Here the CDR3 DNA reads TGTGCCAGCAGTTACTCACCGGGACAGATCTACGAGCAGTACTTC. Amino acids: CASSYSPGQIYEQYF.

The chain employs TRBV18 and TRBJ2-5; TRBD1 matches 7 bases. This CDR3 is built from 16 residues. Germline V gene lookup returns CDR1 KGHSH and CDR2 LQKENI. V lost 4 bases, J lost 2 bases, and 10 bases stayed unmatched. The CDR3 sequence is CASSRSSGTAQETQYF. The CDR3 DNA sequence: TGTGCCAGCTCACGGAGTTCCGGGACAGCGCAAGAGACCCAGTACTTC.

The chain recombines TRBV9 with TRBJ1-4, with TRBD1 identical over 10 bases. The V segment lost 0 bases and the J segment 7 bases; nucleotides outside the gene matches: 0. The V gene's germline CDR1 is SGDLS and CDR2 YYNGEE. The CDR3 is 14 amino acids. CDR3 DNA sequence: TGTGCCAGCAGCGTAGGGACAGGGGGTGAAAAACTGTTTTTT. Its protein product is CASSVGTGGEKLFF.

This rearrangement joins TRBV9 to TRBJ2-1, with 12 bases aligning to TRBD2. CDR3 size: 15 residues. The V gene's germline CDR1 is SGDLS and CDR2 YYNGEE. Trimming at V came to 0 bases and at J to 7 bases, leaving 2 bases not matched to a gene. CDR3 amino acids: CASSVASGGENEQFF. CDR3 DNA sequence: TGTGCCAGCAGCGTAGCTAGCGGGGGGGAAAATGAGCAGTTCTTC.

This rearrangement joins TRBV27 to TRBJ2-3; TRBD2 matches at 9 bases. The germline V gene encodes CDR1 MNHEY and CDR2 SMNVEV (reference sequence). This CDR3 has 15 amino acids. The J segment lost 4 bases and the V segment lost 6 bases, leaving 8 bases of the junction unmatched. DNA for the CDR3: TGTGCCAGCAGGGTTGGGCGGGGGGGCCCAGATACGCAGTATTTT. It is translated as CASRVGRGGPDTQYF.

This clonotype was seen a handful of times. This CDR3 is CASSKQGNSNQPQHF. The CDR3 region has the DNA TGTGCCAGCAGTAAGCAGGGGAATAGCAATCAGCCCCAGCATTTT. V is TRBV27 and J is TRBJ1-5; possible D gene TRBD1, 6 bases. The germline V and J ends were trimmed by 5 bases and 0 bases, with 11 bases remaining between them. The germline CDR1 and CDR2 sequences are MNHEY and SMNVEV (reference sequence). This CDR3 has 15 amino acids.

The CDR3 nucleotides read TGTGCCAGCAGTTTGGGTGGCCCAGGGATGGCCAAAAACATTCAGTACTTC. It encodes CASSLGGPGMAKNIQYF. V is TRBV28 and J is TRBJ2-4; D is possibly TRBD1 (5 bases). Trimming took off 3 bases at V and 1 base at J, with 16 bases between the two ends. The V gene's germline CDR1 is MDHEN and CDR2 SYDVKM. The CDR3 extends over 17 amino acids.

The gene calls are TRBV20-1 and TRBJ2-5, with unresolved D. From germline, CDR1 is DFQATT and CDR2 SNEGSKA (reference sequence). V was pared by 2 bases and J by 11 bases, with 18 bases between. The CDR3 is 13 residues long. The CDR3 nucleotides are TGCAGTGCTAGACCCCAGACGAGAAACGTTCAGTACTTC. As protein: CSARPQTRNVQYF.

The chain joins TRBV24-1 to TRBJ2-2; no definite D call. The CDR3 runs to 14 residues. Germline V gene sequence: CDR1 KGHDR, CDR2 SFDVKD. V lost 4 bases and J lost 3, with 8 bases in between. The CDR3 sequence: CATSDLGYTGELFF. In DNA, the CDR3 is TGTGCCACCAGTGACCTCGGGTACACCGGGGAGCTGTTTTTT.

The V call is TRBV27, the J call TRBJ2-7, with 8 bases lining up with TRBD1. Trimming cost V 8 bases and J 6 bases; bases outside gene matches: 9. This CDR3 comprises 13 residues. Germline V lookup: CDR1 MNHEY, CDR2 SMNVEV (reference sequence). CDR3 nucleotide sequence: TGTGCCAGCTGCGCAGGGGGCAGGTGCGAGCAGTACTTC. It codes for CASCAGGRCEQYF.

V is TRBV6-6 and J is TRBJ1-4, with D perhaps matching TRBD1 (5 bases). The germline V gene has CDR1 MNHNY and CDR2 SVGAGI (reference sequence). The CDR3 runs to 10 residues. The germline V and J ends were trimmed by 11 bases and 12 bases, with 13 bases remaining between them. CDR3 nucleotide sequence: TGTGCCGCAGGGAAAGTCGAACTGTTTTTT. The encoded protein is CAAGKVELFF.

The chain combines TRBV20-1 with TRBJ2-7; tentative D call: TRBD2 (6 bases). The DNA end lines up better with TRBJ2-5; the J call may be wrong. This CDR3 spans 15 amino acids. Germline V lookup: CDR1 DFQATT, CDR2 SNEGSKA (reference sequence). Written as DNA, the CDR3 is TGCAGTGCTGGGCCTGGCGGGGACGCCCGGGGGACCCAGTACTTC. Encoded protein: CSAGPGGDARGTQYF.

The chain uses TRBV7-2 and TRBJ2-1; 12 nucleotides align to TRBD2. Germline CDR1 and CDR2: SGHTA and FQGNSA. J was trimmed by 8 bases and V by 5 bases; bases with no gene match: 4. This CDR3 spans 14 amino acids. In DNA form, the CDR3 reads TGTGCCAGCAGCCCGCTAGCGGGGGGGCATGAGCAGTTCTTC. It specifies CASSPLAGGHEQFF.

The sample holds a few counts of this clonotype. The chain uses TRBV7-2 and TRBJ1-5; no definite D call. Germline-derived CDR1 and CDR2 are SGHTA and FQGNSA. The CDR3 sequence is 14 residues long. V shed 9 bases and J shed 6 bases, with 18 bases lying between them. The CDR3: CASQITGSAQPQHF. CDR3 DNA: TGTGCCAGTCAAATAACGGGATCGGCTCAGCCCCAGCATTTT. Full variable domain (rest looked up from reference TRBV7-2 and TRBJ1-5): GAGVSQSPSNKVTEKGKDVELRCDPISGHTALYWYRQSLGQGLEFLIYFQGNSAPDKSGLPSDRFSAERTGGSVSTLTIQRTQQEDSAVYLCASQITGSAQPQHFGDGTRLSIL.

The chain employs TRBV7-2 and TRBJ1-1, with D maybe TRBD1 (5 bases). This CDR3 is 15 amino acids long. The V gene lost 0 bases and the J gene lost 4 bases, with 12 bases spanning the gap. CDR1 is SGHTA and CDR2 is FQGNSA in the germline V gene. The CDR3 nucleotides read TGTGCCAGCAGCTTAGCGGCAGGGCAGGGCACTGAAGCTTTCTTT. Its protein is CASSLAAGQGTEAFF. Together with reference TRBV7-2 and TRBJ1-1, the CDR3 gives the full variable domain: GAGVSQSPSNKVTEKGKDVELRCDPISGHTALYWYRQSLGQGLEFLIYFQGNSAPDKSGLPSDRFSAERTGGSVSTLTIQRTQQEDSAVYLCASSLAAGQGTEAFFGQGTRLTVV.

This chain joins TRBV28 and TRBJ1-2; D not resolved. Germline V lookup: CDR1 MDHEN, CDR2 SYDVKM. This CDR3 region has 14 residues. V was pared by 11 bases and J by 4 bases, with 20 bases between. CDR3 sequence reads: CAVSVSPGAYGYTF. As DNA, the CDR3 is TGTGCCGTCAGTGTATCCCCAGGTGCCTATGGCTACACCTTC.

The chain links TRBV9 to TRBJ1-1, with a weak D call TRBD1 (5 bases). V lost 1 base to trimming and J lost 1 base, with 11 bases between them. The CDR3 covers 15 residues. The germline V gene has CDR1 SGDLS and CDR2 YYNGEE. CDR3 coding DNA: TGTGCCAGCAGCGTAAGTTGGGGCCCGAACACTGAAGCTTTCTTT. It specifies CASSVSWGPNTEAFF.

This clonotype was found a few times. The CDR3 here is CASSSKRGGGQTQYF. CDR3 nucleotides: TGTGCCAGCAGCTCTAAGCGGGGGGGCGGACAGACCCAGTACTTC. This sequence joins TRBV7-2 and TRBJ2-5, with TRBD2 matching over 10 bases. The CDR3 totals 15 residues. Losses at the gene ends were 4 bases for V and 6 bases for J; bases not matched to a gene: 8. From germline, CDR1 is SGHTA and CDR2 FQGNSA.

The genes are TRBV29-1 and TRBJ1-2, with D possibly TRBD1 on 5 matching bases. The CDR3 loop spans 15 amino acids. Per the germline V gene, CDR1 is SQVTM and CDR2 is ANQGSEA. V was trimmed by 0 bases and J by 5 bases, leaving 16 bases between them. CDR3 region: CSVEDLFPGGYGYTF. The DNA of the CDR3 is TGCAGCGTTGAAGATCTTTTTCCCGGGGGATATGGCTACACCTTC.

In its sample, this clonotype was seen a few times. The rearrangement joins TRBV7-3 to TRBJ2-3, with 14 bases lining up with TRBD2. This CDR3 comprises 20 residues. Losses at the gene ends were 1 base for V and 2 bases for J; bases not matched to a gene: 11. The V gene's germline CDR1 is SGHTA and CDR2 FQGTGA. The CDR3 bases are TGTGCCAGCAGCTTAAAGGGGACTAGCGGGGGTCAGTGGAACACAGATACGCAGTATTTT. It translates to CASSLKGTSGGQWNTDTQYF.

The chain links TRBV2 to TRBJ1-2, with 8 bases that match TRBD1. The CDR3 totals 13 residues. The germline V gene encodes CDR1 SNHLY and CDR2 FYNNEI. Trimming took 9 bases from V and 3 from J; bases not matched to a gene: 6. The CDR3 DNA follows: TGTGCCAGTACGGACAGGGACTACTATGGCTACACCTTC. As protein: CASTDRDYYGYTF.

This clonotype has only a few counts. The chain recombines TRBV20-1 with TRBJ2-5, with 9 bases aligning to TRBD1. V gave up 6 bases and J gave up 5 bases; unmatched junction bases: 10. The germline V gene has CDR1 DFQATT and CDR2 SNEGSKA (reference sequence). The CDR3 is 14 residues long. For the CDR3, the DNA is TGCAGTGCGATCCACAGGGGGCGAGGGGAGACCCAGTACTTC. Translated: CSAIHRGRGETQYF.

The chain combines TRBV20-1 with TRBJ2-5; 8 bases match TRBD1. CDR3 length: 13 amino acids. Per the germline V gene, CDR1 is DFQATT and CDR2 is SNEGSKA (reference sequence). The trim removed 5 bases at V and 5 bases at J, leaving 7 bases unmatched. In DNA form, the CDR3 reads TGCAGTGCTCAATCGACAGGGGTGGAGACCCAGTACTTC. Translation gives CSAQSTGVETQYF.